This T cell receptor (beta chain) was captured by sequencing in a study of T cell responses to AZD1222 COVID-19 vaccine (dated by TCRdb to the early 2020s). Regarding the study in general: A total of about 230 trial participants underwent TCR sequencing, of whom approximately 210 received two doses of AZD1222 and around 26 received two doses of the MenACWY control vaccine. Enrollment into the trials was organized by age into subgroups of 18-55, 56-69 and 70-plus years, and those subgroups contained about 150, 27 and 61 TCR-sequenced participants, respectively. Findings and caveats that apply to the study as a whole: Epitopes outside the regions mutated in the B.1.351 and B.1.1.7 variants were reportedly recognized by nearly half of the unique spike-specific TCRs. In the small 56-69-year group, the increase in depth fell short of significance, most likely because of low power. Because no day 14 peak-response samples were available, the repertoires could be characterized only after the peak T cell response. Spike-specific TCR breadth and depth rose significantly after two AZD1222 doses compared with day 0 and with MenACWY recipients. Most participants were white British and females outnumbered males, and the authors suggested that clonal diversity may have been underestimated. The whole spike protein was spanned by vaccine-associated CD4 TCRs, and dominant responses were seen in regions 160-218 and 743-854. Conclusions about previously exposed vaccinees were limited because only a handful of AZD1222 recipients were SARS-CoV-2 seropositive at baseline.

The germline V gene provides CDR1 MGHRA and CDR2 YSYEKL. The CDR3 has 13 amino acids, counting the end cysteine and phenylalanine. CDR3 DNA is the only sequence kept; it has 39 bases, read in frame from the first base. Cut back by 1 base and 5 bases, the V and J ends lie 8 bases apart. To note about this clone: This receptor's antigen is unknown. No qualities accompany the bases; no much larger clone lies one base away.

In the paper's terms, the time point label means: about 28 days (+/-7) after the second vaccine dose. AZD1222 recipients whose second dose came at about 4 weeks and those whose second dose came at about 12 weeks were combined into one group, since spike-specific TCR depth and breadth did not differ between the two schedules. Vaccinee samples came from UK trials COV001 and COV002, including a single-blind randomized controlled phase 2/3 trial of AZD1222 (ChAdOx1 nCoV-19) in healthy adults. For TCRbeta chain sequencing, PBMC samples from trial participants were taken at day 0 and at day 28 after the second dose. The CDR3 regions of human TCRbeta chains were analyzed by immunosequencing. As for how the authors treated the data: Repertoire TCRs were matched against a reference library of SARS-CoV-2-specific TCRs generated with the MIRA antigen-specificity platform. Breadth meant the fraction of unique TCRs that were SARS-CoV-2-associated, whereas depth meant the fraction of total T cells that were SARS-CoV-2-associated. Using the MIRA data, each spike-specific TCR was mapped to the spike region that the TCR reacts to and placed in a CD4 or CD8 class. Log10-transformed breadth and depth values were compared by one-way ANOVA with Sidak's multiple comparisons tests. Here the immuneACCESS table is served through TCRdb, limited to in-frame sequences with V and J called. Missing clones are a known gap in these copies; in checked studies unresolved V genes cover under half, and the rest lacks a known reason. That table supplies the V and J calls and clone size; D and trimming were determined from the DNA. The sample table lists some 200,000 clones, 90% to 95% of them with a count of one. Together, the top ten hold 1.5% to 2% of the sample.

The sequence joins TRBV4-1 to TRBJ1-1; the D gene cannot be resolved reliably. The TCR originated in an adult who received the AZD1222 COVID-19 vaccine. The sample in question was peripheral blood, obtained 28 days after the second AZD1222 dose. Here the CDR3 is given as CASSQVGQTEAFF. Here is the DNA: TGCGCCAGCAGCCAAGTAGGCCAGACTGAAGCTTTCTTT.